This T cell receptor (beta chain) was obtained from a study of radiotherapy plus CTLA-4 blockade in lung cancer. Overall study: Across the patients, objective responses occurred in approximately 18%, and disease control in roughly 33%. Study-wide results and limits: Interferon-beta and early blood T cell clone dynamics reportedly predicted response best. Blood TCR clones of tumor origin expanded after radiotherapy plus ipilimumab.

Note on this clone: The antigen is unknown.

The CDR3 runs to 14 residues. V dropped 8 bases and J dropped 3; count of bases not matched to a gene: 7. Germline V gives CDR1 SGHTA, CDR2 FQGNSA. Sequenced by immunoSEQ multiplex PCR; TCRdb stores in-frame clones only, minus some. The profile covers about 62,000 clones, with less than 85% appearing a single time and 2.9% taken by the ten largest. Receiving focal radiation plus CTLA-4 blockade with ipilimumab were patients who had chemo-refractory metastatic non-small-cell lung cancer. This TCR derives from a human donor with non-small cell lung cancer who had a complete response to radiotherapy plus ipilimumab. The chain has TRBV7-2 and TRBJ2-3; 8 positions agree with TRBD2. Sequenced material: peripheral blood, taken from a patient treated with radiotherapy plus ipilimumab. The CDR3 coding sequence is TGTGCCAGCTGCCGGGGGGGCATAACAGATACGCAGTATTTT. Amino acids: CASCRGGITDTQYF.